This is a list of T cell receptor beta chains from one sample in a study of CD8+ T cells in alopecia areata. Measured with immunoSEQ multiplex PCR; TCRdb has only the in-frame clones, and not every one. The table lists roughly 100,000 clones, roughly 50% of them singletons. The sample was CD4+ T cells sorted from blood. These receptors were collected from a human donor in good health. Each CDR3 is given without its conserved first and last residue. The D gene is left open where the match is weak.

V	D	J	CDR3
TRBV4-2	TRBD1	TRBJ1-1	ASSQRPGQGLNTEAF
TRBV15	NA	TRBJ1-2	ATTAQGYGYT
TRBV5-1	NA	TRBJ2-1	ASSPSGRLGNEQF
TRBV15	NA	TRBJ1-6	ATSRDPGGNSPLH
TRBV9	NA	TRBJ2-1	ASGVNSFDEQF
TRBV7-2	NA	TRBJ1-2	ASSLALRGNNYGYT
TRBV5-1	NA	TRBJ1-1	ASSSGYGVNTEAF
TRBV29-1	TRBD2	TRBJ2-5	SVGSGAGAETQY
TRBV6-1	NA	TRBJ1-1	ASTPNGRPNTEAF
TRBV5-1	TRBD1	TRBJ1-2	ASSPRDRETIYGYT
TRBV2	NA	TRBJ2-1	ASSESISRHF
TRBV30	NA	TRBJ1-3	AWSVQGFLGNTIY
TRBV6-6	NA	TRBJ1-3	ASINGGFGNTIY
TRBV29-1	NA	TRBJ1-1	SVETRGTGPWTEAF
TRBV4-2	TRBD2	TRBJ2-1	ASSRGRTSGGANEQF
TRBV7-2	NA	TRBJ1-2	ASSFREDYGYT
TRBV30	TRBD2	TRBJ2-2	AWRTPSSGGAGELF
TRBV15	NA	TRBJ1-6	AIALTGGHNSPLH
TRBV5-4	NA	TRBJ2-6	ASSLQVSSGANVLT
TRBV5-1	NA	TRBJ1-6	ASSLGAGDGSPLH
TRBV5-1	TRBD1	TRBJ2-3	ASSFGGQGPTDTQY
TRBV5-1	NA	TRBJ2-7	ASSLVSGPNYEQY
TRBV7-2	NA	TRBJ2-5	ASSQKGNSLQETQY
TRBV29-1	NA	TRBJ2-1	SVEVTSFAEQF
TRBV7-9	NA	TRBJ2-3	ASAVSTDTQY
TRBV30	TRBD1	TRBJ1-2	AWRPDRVYGYT
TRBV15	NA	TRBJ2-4	ATSSPSPLAKNIQY
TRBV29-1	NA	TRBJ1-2	SVEKRWQGSGGYT
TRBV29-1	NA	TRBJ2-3	SVVGGQGSDTQY
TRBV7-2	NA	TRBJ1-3	ASSLIPGGGYGNTIY
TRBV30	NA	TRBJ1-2	AWSYGRNYGYT
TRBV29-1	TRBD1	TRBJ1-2	SGTGGGYGYT
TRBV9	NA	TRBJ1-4	ASSVGAQGNEKLF
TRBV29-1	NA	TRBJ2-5	SVSGWQETQY
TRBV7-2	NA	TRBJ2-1	ASSLGLSYNEQF
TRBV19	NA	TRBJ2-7	ASSIRVSGYAYEQY